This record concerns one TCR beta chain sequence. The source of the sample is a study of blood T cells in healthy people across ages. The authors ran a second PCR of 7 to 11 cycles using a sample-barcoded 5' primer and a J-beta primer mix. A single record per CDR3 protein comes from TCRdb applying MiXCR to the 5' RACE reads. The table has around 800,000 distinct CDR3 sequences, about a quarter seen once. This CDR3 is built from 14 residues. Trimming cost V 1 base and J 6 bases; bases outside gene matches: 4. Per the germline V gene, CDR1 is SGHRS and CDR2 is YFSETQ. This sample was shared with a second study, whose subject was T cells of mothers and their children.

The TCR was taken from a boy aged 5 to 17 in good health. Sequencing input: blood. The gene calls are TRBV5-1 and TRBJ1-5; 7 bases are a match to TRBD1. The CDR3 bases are TGCGCCAGCAGCTTGAAAGGGGGCGGTCAGCCCCAGCATTTT. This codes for CASSLKGGGQPQHF.